A selection of T cell receptor beta chains follows, all from one sample in a study of blood T cell repertoires in COVID-19. Clones were sequenced by immunoSEQ multiplex PCR, and TCRdb holds only the in-frame ones, with some missing. This table holds more than 400,000 clones, around 90% found once. The sample consisted of PBMCs or T cells enriched from blood (not recorded which). Source of these receptors: a man aged 18 to 29 who had recovered from COVID-19. Both conserved end residues are part of each CDR3. The order of the fields is J gene, V gene, D gene, clone size, CDR3 DNA, CDR3 protein. D genes are given only for firm matches. Only part of the rows carry a size: once, few, many, or a class if the clone is expanded.

J: TRBJ2-1
V: TRBV5-1
D: TRBD2
size: -
DNA: TGCGCCAGCAGCCCGGGACTAGGGCACAATGAGCAGTTCTTC
CDR3: CASSPGLGHNEQFF

J: TRBJ2-3
V: TRBV15
D: -
size: -
DNA: TGTGCCACCAGCGGGGCAGGATGGGGGCACTCAGATACGCAGTATTTT
CDR3: CATSGAGWGHSDTQYF

J: TRBJ1-2
V: TRBV5-4
D: TRBD1
size: -
DNA: TGTGCCAGCAGGGGACAGTCAGACTATGGCTACACCTTC
CDR3: CASRGQSDYGYTF

J: TRBJ1-1
V: TRBV5-1
D: -
size: -
DNA: TGCGCCAGCAGCTTGGCCTCTAGTAAGGACACTGAAGCTTTCTTT
CDR3: CASSLASSKDTEAFF

J: TRBJ1-3
V: TRBV3-1/TRBV3-2
D: -
size: few
DNA: TGTGCCAGCAGGAATTCACGGGTGACAGGCCCCTCTGGAAACACCATATATTTT
CDR3: CASRNSRVTGPSGNTIYF

J: TRBJ1-1
V: TRBV5-1
D: -
size: -
DNA: TGCGCCAGCAGCCCTGACCCAGGGAACACTGAAGCTTTCTTT
CDR3: CASSPDPGNTEAFF

J: TRBJ1-3
V: TRBV19
D: -
size: -
DNA: TGTGCCAGTAGACAGGGAAACACCATATATTTT
CDR3: CASRQGNTIYF

J: TRBJ1-2
V: TRBV27
D: -
size: -
DNA: TGTGCCAGCAGCCCTACAGGGCTGGAAGGCTACACCTTC
CDR3: CASSPTGLEGYTF

J: TRBJ1-2
V: TRBV28
D: TRBD1
size: -
DNA: TGTGCCAGCAGCACACAGGGGGAGAGCTATGGCTACACCTTC
CDR3: CASSTQGESYGYTF

J: TRBJ1-1
V: TRBV12-2
D: -
size: -
DNA: TGTGCAAGTCGCCCCTCATCGGGCACTGAAGCTTTCTTT
CDR3: CASRPSSGTEAFF

J: TRBJ1-3
V: TRBV28
D: TRBD1
size: -
DNA: TGTGCCAGCAGTTTCCCAGGGGGCACTGGAAACACCATATATTTT
CDR3: CASSFPGGTGNTIYF

J: TRBJ1-1
V: TRBV5-6
D: -
size: -
DNA: TGTGCCAGCAGCTTGTGGACACCAAACACTGAAGCTTTCTTT
CDR3: CASSLWTPNTEAFF

J: TRBJ1-2
V: TRBV5-4
D: -
size: -
DNA: TGTGCCAGCCTCCCTAAACCCGGGGGAGACTATGGCTACACCTTC
CDR3: CASLPKPGGDYGYTF

J: TRBJ2-1
V: TRBV5-1
D: TRBD2
size: -
DNA: TGCGCCAGCAGCCCCCTATCGATAGCGGGGGGGATCTACAATGAGCAGTTCTTC
CDR3: CASSPLSIAGGIYNEQFF

J: TRBJ2-3
V: TRBV11-2
D: -
size: -
DNA: TGTGCCAGCAGTTTGGTAGGGGCGCTGGATACGCAGTATTTT
CDR3: CASSLVGALDTQYF

J: TRBJ1-3
V: TRBV6-5
D: TRBD1
size: -
DNA: TGTGCCAGCACCACACAGGGGACCGGAAACACCATATATTTT
CDR3: CASTTQGTGNTIYF

J: TRBJ1-2
V: TRBV19
D: -
size: -
DNA: TGTGCCAGTAGTATCAGGACTGGTGGCGGCTACACCTTC
CDR3: CASSIRTGGGYTF

J: TRBJ2-1
V: TRBV29-1
D: -
size: -
DNA: TGCAGCGGCCTAAACAGGGACTCCTACAATGAGCAGTTCTTC
CDR3: CSGLNRDSYNEQFF

J: TRBJ2-7
V: TRBV21-1
D: -
size: -
DNA: TGTGCCAGCAGCAAAGCAGCCGGGGGGGCAACCTACGAGCAGTACTTC
CDR3: CASSKAAGGATYEQYF

J: TRBJ2-3
V: TRBV29-1
D: -
size: -
DNA: TGCAGCGTAATGACAAAACACACAGATACGCAGTATTTT
CDR3: CSVMTKHTDTQYF

J: TRBJ1-5
V: TRBV15
D: TRBD1
size: -
DNA: TGTGCCACCCTACGACAGGGGAGCAATCAGCCCCAGCATTTT
CDR3: CATLRQGSNQPQHF

J: TRBJ2-2
V: TRBV6-1
D: -
size: -
DNA: TGTGCCAGCAGTGAAGGTCGCCTAGCGAACGGGGAGCTGTTTTTT
CDR3: CASSEGRLANGELFF

J: TRBJ1-2
V: TRBV6-1
D: -
size: -
DNA: TGTGCCAGCAGTGAAGTTGTAGGCAGACAATATGGCTACACCTTC
CDR3: CASSEVVGRQYGYTF

J: TRBJ1-5
V: TRBV19
D: -
size: -
DNA: TGTGCCAGTAAAAGGCGATCGGGAGATAGCAATCAGCCCCAGCATTTT
CDR3: CASKRRSGDSNQPQHF

J: TRBJ1-2
V: TRBV6-5
D: TRBD1
size: -
DNA: TGTGCCAGCAGTTACACCTCCGGGACAGGGACCTATGGCTACACCTTC
CDR3: CASSYTSGTGTYGYTF

J: TRBJ2-5
V: TRBV14
D: -
size: -
DNA: TGTGCCAGCAGCCAAGATGGAGGTCTGGAGACCCAGTACTTC
CDR3: CASSQDGGLETQYF

J: TRBJ2-3
V: TRBV5-1
D: TRBD2
size: -
DNA: TGCGCCAGCAGCTCCGGGACTAGCGGGGGGGCAGATACGCAGTATTTT
CDR3: CASSSGTSGGADTQYF

J: TRBJ1-1
V: TRBV3-1/TRBV3-2
D: TRBD1
size: -
DNA: TGTGCCAGCAGCCGCGGGACAGGGTTGGGGAACGCTGAAGCTTTCTTT
CDR3: CASSRGTGLGNAEAFF

J: TRBJ1-1
V: TRBV9
D: -
size: -
DNA: TGTGCCAGCAGCGTGGACAGTATGAACACTGAAGCTTTCTTT
CDR3: CASSVDSMNTEAFF

J: TRBJ2-2
V: TRBV15
D: TRBD2
size: -
DNA: TGTGCCACCACACGGACTAGAAACACCGGGGAGCTGTTTTTT
CDR3: CATTRTRNTGELFF

J: TRBJ2-6
V: TRBV5-1
D: TRBD2
size: once
DNA: TGCGCCAGCCGACGGGAGGGCCTGGGAGGGGCCAACGTCCTGACTTTC
CDR3: CASRREGLGGANVLTF

J: TRBJ2-1
V: TRBV7-9
D: -
size: -
DNA: TGTGCCAGCAGCTTAGCCATGGAGAATAGCGTGGGGTTCTTC
CDR3: CASSLAMENSVGFF

J: TRBJ1-1
V: TRBV9
D: TRBD1
size: -
DNA: TGTGCCAGCAGCCCGAGCCTCAAGGCAGGGGGCATCTCCACTGAAGCTTTCTTT
CDR3: CASSPSLKAGGISTEAFF

J: TRBJ1-1
V: TRBV27
D: TRBD1
size: -
DNA: TGTGCCAGCAGTTCTGCCGACAGGGCGAACACTGAAGCTTTCTTT
CDR3: CASSSADRANTEAFF

J: TRBJ2-2
V: TRBV6-5
D: TRBD1
size: -
DNA: TGTGCCAGCAGACGACAGGGACCCGGGGAGCTGTTTTTT
CDR3: CASRRQGPGELFF

J: TRBJ2-1
V: TRBV19
D: TRBD2
size: -
DNA: TGTGCCAGTAGGGGGACTAGCGGAGGTCATTACAATGAGCAGTTCTTC
CDR3: CASRGTSGGHYNEQFF

J: TRBJ2-5
V: TRBV10-2
D: -
size: once
DNA: TGCGCCAGCAGTCCCCACAGGGGAGGAGAGACCCAGTACTTC
CDR3: CASSPHRGGETQYF

J: TRBJ1-2
V: TRBV27
D: TRBD1
size: -
DNA: TGTGCCAGCAGTTTAATAGGGGGCGTAGGCTACACCTTC
CDR3: CASSLIGGVGYTF

J: TRBJ1-2
V: TRBV19
D: -
size: -
DNA: TGTGCCAGTAGTCCGTATAGCACGGGCGGGGACTATGGCTACACCTTC
CDR3: CASSPYSTGGDYGYTF

J: TRBJ1-1
V: TRBV19
D: -
size: once
DNA: TGTGCCAGTTCCACGGTGAACACTGAAGCTTTCTTT
CDR3: CASSTVNTEAFF

J: TRBJ2-7
V: TRBV7-8
D: -
size: -
DNA: TGTGCCAGCAGCCACAGGGTTAACTCCTACGAGCAGTACTTC
CDR3: CASSHRVNSYEQYF